There are a few counts of the clone carrying this T cell receptor beta chain. Its matching antigen is unknown. The ends lost 5 bases at V and 7 bases at J; junction bases unmatched: 14. The CDR3 has 16 amino acids. Looked up from germline, CDR1 is SEHNR and CDR2 is FQNEAQ (reference sequence). Each of the CD4+ naive, central memory, regulatory and stem cell-like memory populations was sorted via CD45RO/CCR7/CD25/CD127/CD95/CD27. What was sequenced were expressed TCRB transcripts, since all of the isolated RNA had been reverse transcribed. Naive, central memory and regulatory T cell samples averaged about 3.5 million reads. Libraries were prepared by immunoSEQ multiplex PCR; TCRdb keeps only in-frame clonotypes and omits some of them. The repertoire consists of roughly 380,000 clones, with around 20% occurring once and the leading ten covering around 0.045%. The entry originates in a study of beta chain features in type 1 diabetes.

Points from the study as a whole: All four CD4+ subsets from Type 1 diabetes patients carried moderately but significantly shorter TCRB CDR3s.

The V call is TRBV7-9, the J call TRBJ1-2, with 9 bases fitting TRBD1. This receptor was obtained from a woman aged 18-29 years in good health. The source material was naive CD4+ T cells from blood. DNA for the CDR3: TGTGCCAGCAGCCCCTCCCCGGGACAGGGAGTATCTGGCTACACCTTC. Translating gives CASSPSPGQGVSGYTF.